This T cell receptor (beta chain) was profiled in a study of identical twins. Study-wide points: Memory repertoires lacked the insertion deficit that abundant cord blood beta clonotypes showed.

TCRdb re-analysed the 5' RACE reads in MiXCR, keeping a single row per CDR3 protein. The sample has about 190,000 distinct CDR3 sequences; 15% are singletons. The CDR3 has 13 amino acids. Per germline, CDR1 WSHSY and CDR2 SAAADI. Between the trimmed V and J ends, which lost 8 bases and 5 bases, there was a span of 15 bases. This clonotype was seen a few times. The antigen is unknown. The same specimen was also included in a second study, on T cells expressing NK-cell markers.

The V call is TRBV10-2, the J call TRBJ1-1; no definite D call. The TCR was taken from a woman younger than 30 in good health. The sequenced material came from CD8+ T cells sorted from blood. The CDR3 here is CASLVGRRTEAFF. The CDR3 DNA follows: TGCGCCAGCCTCGTCGGCAGGAGGACTGAAGCTTTCTTT.